A selection of T cell receptor beta chains follows, all from one sample in a study of cytomegalovirus exposure and HLA in healthy donors. Produced via immunoSEQ multiplex PCR; TCRdb's table is partial and in-frame only. The sample records roughly 56,000 clones, 90% to 95% being singletons. Specimen: PBMCs. The source of these receptors is a man younger than 35 in good health and CMV-seronegative. The conserved cysteine and the conserved F or W are not part of the CDR3 here. Fields, in order: V gene, J gene, CDR3 length, CDR3 protein.

V gene: TRBV7-2; J gene: TRBJ2-5; CDR3 length: 12; CDR3 protein: ASSLGRGLETQY
V gene: TRBV5-4; J gene: TRBJ2-1; CDR3 length: 13; CDR3 protein: ASSQEWTVYNEQF
V gene: TRBV4-1; J gene: TRBJ1-1; CDR3 length: 15; CDR3 protein: ASSHKLRTGKGTEAF
V gene: TRBV30; J gene: TRBJ1-2; CDR3 length: 11; CDR3 protein: AWKRTGPYGYT
V gene: TRBV11-2; J gene: TRBJ1-5; CDR3 length: 14; CDR3 protein: ASSLGVGGLEQPQH
V gene: TRBV6-1; J gene: TRBJ1-1; CDR3 length: 12; CDR3 protein: ASRAGGMNTEAF
V gene: TRBV28; J gene: TRBJ2-7; CDR3 length: 12; CDR3 protein: ASSLDSSSYEQY
V gene: TRBV5-4; J gene: TRBJ1-1; CDR3 length: 15; CDR3 protein: ASSSSGRVAENTEAF
V gene: TRBV5-1; J gene: TRBJ2-1; CDR3 length: 12; CDR3 protein: ASSLEPQGDEQF
V gene: TRBV6-5; J gene: TRBJ1-1; CDR3 length: 13; CDR3 protein: ASSYSILGDTEAF
V gene: TRBV21-1; J gene: TRBJ1-1; CDR3 length: 14; CDR3 protein: ASSSLIGAGYTEAF
V gene: TRBV19; J gene: TRBJ2-1; CDR3 length: 11; CDR3 protein: ASRRLAGAEQF
V gene: TRBV6-7; J gene: TRBJ1-4; CDR3 length: 17; CDR3 protein: ASSSEIEGRGGTNEKLF
V gene: TRBV6-6; J gene: TRBJ1-1; CDR3 length: 11; CDR3 protein: ASSDGGPWEAF
V gene: TRBV20-1; J gene: TRBJ2-7; CDR3 length: 7; CDR3 protein: SASYEQY
V gene: TRBV9; J gene: TRBJ2-1; CDR3 length: 14; CDR3 protein: ASSVVSSGRGNEQF
V gene: TRBV5-1; J gene: TRBJ1-1; CDR3 length: 12; CDR3 protein: ASSLDGKNTEAF
V gene: TRBV19; J gene: TRBJ1-3; CDR3 length: 14; CDR3 protein: ASSPTSGGSGNTIY
V gene: TRBV6-1; J gene: TRBJ2-1; CDR3 length: 13; CDR3 protein: ASSERASAGGEQF
V gene: TRBV27; J gene: TRBJ1-3; CDR3 length: 13; CDR3 protein: ASSLAGASGNTIY
V gene: TRBV2; J gene: TRBJ1-2; CDR3 length: 10; CDR3 protein: ASTRDARGYT
V gene: TRBV5-1; J gene: TRBJ2-7; CDR3 length: 12; CDR3 protein: ASSKGTGPNEQY